Sequencing of this T cell receptor (beta chain) was carried out in a study of regulatory T cells in long-lasting Graves disease. Time point indicated: newly diagnosed GD, antithyroid drugs for less than 3 months. Researchers made the TCR library from RNA that was extracted from PBMCs. Looked up from germline, CDR1 is SGHRS and CDR2 is YFSETQ. After removal of 4 bases from V and 6 bases from J, the junction contained 3 bases not matched to a gene. This CDR3 region has 14 residues. Library construction for TCR beta used iRepertoire HTBI primers and Arm-PCR of CDR3 regions. TCRdb ran MiXCR on the multiplex PCR reads and lists one entry per CDR3 protein. Among 550,000 to 600,000 distinct CDR3 sequences listed, about 16% were seen once. The same data also went into a second study, on T cells in Graves' hyperthyroidism and ophthalmopathy.

This rearrangement joins TRBV5-1 to TRBJ2-4; TRBD1 matches at 11 bases. Sequencing used peripheral blood mononuclear cells (PBMCs), obtained at new diagnosis, from a patient treated with antithyroid drugs. The TCR comes from a man in his late teens or twenties with Graves disease. For the CDR3, the DNA is TGCGCCAGCAGCGTCGGGACAGGGGGAAACATTCAGTACTTC. The encoded protein is CASSVGTGGNIQYF.